The rows below give T cell receptor beta chains drawn from one sample of a study of T cells in localized non-small cell lung cancer. Generated by immunoSEQ multiplex PCR, the TCRdb table keeps only in-frame clones and is missing some. The sample shows almost 5,500 clones, 35% of them seen only once. This specimen was lung tumor tissue, taken before any cancer treatment. The receptors here all came from a male donor at least 60 years old with stage I squamous cell lung carcinoma. Both conserved end residues are part of each CDR3. D genes are given only for firm matches. Clone size appears in some rows only: once, few, many, or a class for an expanded clone.

TRBD2 NA TRBJ2-2 TRBV5-1 TGCGCCAGCAGCTTGCAGGCGGGGGGCCCGGTGCAGCTGTTTTTT CASSLQAGGPVQLFF
NA NA TRBJ2-7 TRBV15 TGTGCCACCAGCAGAGGGGTGGAGGTGCTGGGCGAGCAGTACTTC CATSRGVEVLGEQYF
NA NA TRBJ2-7 TRBV29-1 TGCAGCGTCTGGGACTCCCGCTCCTACGAGCAGTACTTC CSVWDSRSYEQYF
NA NA TRBJ2-3 TRBV6-8 TGTGCCAGCAGGGACCCCCTGACAGATACGCAGTATTTT CASRDPLTDTQYF
NA NA TRBJ2-2 TRBV14 TGTGCCAGCAGCCAAGGCGGGGCATCCACCGGGGAGCTGTTTTTT CASSQGGASTGELFF
NA few TRBJ1-4 TRBV9 TGTGCCAGCAGCGTAGGGTACAGGCCAGAAAAACTGTTTTTT CASSVGYRPEKLFF
NA NA TRBJ1-5 TRBV10-2 TGCGCCAGCACCATCCGGAGCAATCAGCCCCAGCATTTT CASTIRSNQPQHF
NA few TRBJ2-2 TRBV30 TGTGCCTGGAGACCCCCGAACACCGGGGAGCTGTTTTTT CAWRPPNTGELFF
TRBD1 once TRBJ2-7 TRBV19 TGTGCCAGTAGTGCCGGGACAGGGGACGAGCAGTACTTC CASSAGTGDEQYF
TRBD1 NA TRBJ1-1 TRBV14 TGTGCCAGCAGCCCCCAGGACAGGGGCCATATTGAAGCTTTCTTT CASSPQDRGHIEAFF
NA NA TRBJ2-7 TRBV18 TGTGCCAGCTCAGAGATTAGATCCTACGAGCAGTACTTC CASSEIRSYEQYF
TRBD1 few TRBJ2-3 TRBV6-8 TGTGCCAGCAGGGGAACCGGGACAGGAATCACAGATACGCAGTATTTT CASRGTGTGITDTQYF
TRBD2 NA TRBJ2-1 TRBV9 TGTGCCAGCAGCTTCAGCGGGGGCGATCTCAATGAGCAGTTCTTC CASSFSGGDLNEQFF
NA NA TRBJ1-2 TRBV6-7 TGTGCCAGCAGTGAAGTGGTGCTCTATGGCTACACCTTC CASSEVVLYGYTF
NA medium-sized TRBJ1-1 TRBV11-3 TGTGCCAGCAGCCATACGCAACCCGGACCAGGGGAAACTGAAGCTTTCTTT CASSHTQPGPGETEAFF
NA few TRBJ2-2 TRBV9 TGTGCCAGCAGCGTAGTTCCAGGGAACACCGGGGAGCTGTTTTTT CASSVVPGNTGELFF
NA many TRBJ1-6 TRBV11-3 TGTGCCAGCAGGGACAAAGCGGGGCTAAATTCACCCCTCCACTTT CASRDKAGLNSPLHF
NA NA TRBJ1-2 TRBV6-8 TGTGCCAGCAGTTACTCATTAACCCGGGGCACTAACTATGGCTACACCTTC CASSYSLTRGTNYGYTF
TRBD1 few TRBJ2-7 TRBV28 TGTGCCAGCAGCCCTTCCTCCGGGACAGACTACGAGCAGTACTTC CASSPSSGTDYEQYF
TRBD2 few TRBJ2-2 TRBV11-3 TGTGCCAGCAGTAGCGGCAAAGCGGGGGGGACAGTTCACCCCGGGGAGCTGTTTTTT CASSSGKAGGTVHPGELFF
TRBD2 few TRBJ2-1 TRBV5-1 TGCGCCAGCAAACTAGCGGGGGAGGACAATGAGCAGTTCTTC CASKLAGEDNEQFF
NA NA TRBJ2-7 TRBV2 TGTGCCAGCAGTGTGGAGGGCTACGAGCAGTACTTC CASSVEGYEQYF
NA NA TRBJ2-2 TRBV15 TGTGCCACCAGCAGTACGGTCTTAACCGGGGAGCTGTTTTTT CATSSTVLTGELFF
NA NA TRBJ2-7 TRBV18 TGTGCCAGCTCACCGGAGTCGGACGGCAACGAGCAGTACTTC CASSPESDGNEQYF
NA NA TRBJ2-5 TRBV30 TGTGCCTGCCAAGGCGGTCGAGGTCTTGGGACCCAGTACTTC CACQGGRGLGTQYF
NA medium-sized TRBJ1-2 TRBV10-3 TGTGCCATCAGTGAGGGGGGGGATGGCTATGGCTACACCTTC CAISEGGDGYGYTF
NA NA TRBJ1-2 TRBV19 TGTGCCAGTAGTAGTAACAGGGAGAACTATGGCTACACCTTC CASSSNRENYGYTF
TRBD1 NA TRBJ1-1 TRBV19 TGTGCCAGTAGCGGAACAGGGGACGGTGAAGCTTTCTTT CASSGTGDGEAFF
NA few TRBJ1-1 TRBV6-8 TGTGCCAGCAGAGACCCCGAAACTGAAGCTTTCTTT CASRDPETEAFF
NA NA TRBJ1-6 TRBV30 TGTGCCTGGAGGAGGGGGAATTCGGTGAGCTCCTATAATTCACCCCTCCACTTT CAWRRGNSVSSYNSPLHF
NA NA TRBJ2-1 TRBV9 TGTGCCAGCAGCGTAGGCCACAATGAGCAGTTCTTC CASSVGHNEQFF
NA NA TRBJ1-5 TRBV28 TGTGCCAGCAGTTCGGCGGCAGGTGGGGGGTTAGGCAATCAGCCCCAGCATTTT CASSSAAGGGLGNQPQHF
NA NA TRBJ2-2 TRBV11-3 TGTGCCAGCAGCCATGGGGGGACCCGGGGCACCGGGGAGCTGTTTTTT CASSHGGTRGTGELFF
NA NA TRBJ1-5 TRBV19 TGTGCCAGTAGAAGGGGCGGGGGATCTCAGCCCCAGCATTTT CASRRGGGSQPQHF
NA NA TRBJ2-7 TRBV11-3 TGTGCCAGCAGCTTAGTCGGCCGGACATACGAGCAGTACTTC CASSLVGRTYEQYF
NA medium-sized TRBJ2-2 TRBV11-3 TGTGCCAGCAGCTTAAGAGGCGAACGAACCGGGGAGCTGTTTTTT CASSLRGERTGELFF
NA NA TRBJ1-5 TRBV15 TGTGCCACCAGCAGAGATCGGATGGGAAATCAGCCCCAGCATTTT CATSRDRMGNQPQHF
NA NA TRBJ1-2 TRBV19 TGTGCTTGCGGTCAGAACTATGGCTACACCTTC CACGQNYGYTF
TRBD1 NA TRBJ1-4 TRBV19 TGTGCCAGTAGTCTACAGGGGACTAATGAAAAACTGTTTTTT CASSLQGTNEKLFF
NA few TRBJ1-2 TRBV18 TGTGCCAGCTCACCCGCTAATGTCAGGGTTGGTGGCTACACCTTC CASSPANVRVGGYTF
NA NA TRBJ1-1 TRBV27 TGTGCCAGCAGTTTATACCCGCCGGCGGCTTTCTTT CASSLYPPAAFF
TRBD1 NA TRBJ1-2 TRBV12-5 TGTGCTAGTGCCAAGGGACAGGGAAGTTGGGATGGCTACACCTTC CASAKGQGSWDGYTF
NA few TRBJ1-6 TRBV11-3 TGTGCCAGCAGCCAGGTTGACAGTCGCAATTCACCCCTCCACTTT CASSQVDSRNSPLHF
TRBD2 medium-sized TRBJ2-5 TRBV6-8 TGTGCCAGCAGTTACAGGGGTACTAGCGGAGTACAAGAGACCCAGTACTTC CASSYRGTSGVQETQYF
NA medium-sized TRBJ2-1 TRBV6-8 TGTGCCAGCAGTTACAGGCTAGTAGTCGACAATGAGCAGTTCTTC CASSYRLVVDNEQFF
TRBD1 NA TRBJ1-1 TRBV28 TGTGCCAGCATTACCGGGACAGCCACTGAAGCTTTCTTT CASITGTATEAFF
NA large TRBJ1-1 TRBV11-3 TGTGCCAGCAGCTTAGGGGGTTCGGGGGTCAGGAACACTGAAGCTTTCTTT CASSLGGSGVRNTEAFF
NA NA TRBJ1-6 TRBV19 TGTGCCAGTGCAGGTGGCGAGAGCTCCTATAATTCACCCCTCCACTTT CASAGGESSYNSPLHF
TRBD1 NA TRBJ1-4 TRBV5-1 TGCGCCAGCAGCCCGTCCCGGGACAGGGGGCGAAAACTGTTTTTT CASSPSRDRGRKLFF
TRBD1 NA TRBJ1-1 TRBV18 TGTGCCAGCTCAACCGGACAGGGGGAAGCTTTCTTT CASSTGQGEAFF
NA once TRBJ1-1 TRBV6-8 TGTGCCAGCAGTGCGGGACAAGTGAACACTGAAGCTTTCTTT CASSAGQVNTEAFF
TRBD1 NA TRBJ1-6 TRBV9 TGTGCCAGCAGGGTACAGGGGGCGGGTTCACCCCTCCACTTT CASRVQGAGSPLHF